The source of this T cell receptor beta chain is a study of cytomegalovirus exposure and HLA in healthy donors. The PCR employed 60 Vbeta primers together with 13 Jbeta primers. Repertoires were generated with immunoSEQ multiplex PCR, while TCRdb's copy carries only in-frame clones and drops some. The sample holds some 4,500 clones, roughly 80% seen once. The source is a woman aged 40 to 50 in good health and CMV-seropositive. The sequenced sample consisted of PBMCs.

CDR3 in DNA: TGCAGCGTTGAAGAGACTTCGGGAGAGACCCAGTACTTC. Its protein product is CSVEETSGETQYF. This chain joins TRBV29-1 and TRBJ2-5; D unresolved. Germline loops: CDR1 SQVTM, CDR2 ANQGSEA. With 0 bases removed from V and 4 bases from J, the gap between germline ends came to 9 bases. CDR3 length: 13 amino acids.